Following are 32 T cell receptor beta chains from one sample sequenced in a study of cytomegalovirus exposure and HLA in healthy donors. Repertoires were generated with immunoSEQ multiplex PCR, while TCRdb's copy carries only in-frame clones and drops some. The sample contains under 300,000 clones, nearly 90% of which appear only once. The sample was PBMCs. The receptors shown here come from a woman aged 18-29 years in good health and CMV-seronegative.

This chain joins TRBV19 and TRBJ1-6; D is perhaps TRBD1 (5 bases). V was pared by 3 bases and J by 9 bases, with 12 bases between. Germline V gene data show CDR1 as LNHDA and CDR2 as SQIVND (reference sequence). This CDR3 spans 14 amino acids. CDR3 nucleotide sequence: TGTGCCAGTAGTATCCAGGGAAGACGTTCACCCCTCCACTTT. It yields the protein CASSIQGRRSPLHF.

This chain connects TRBV7-9 to TRBJ2-5; TRBD2 matches 9 bases. Per the germline V gene, CDR1 is SEHNR and CDR2 is FQNEAQ (reference sequence). CDR3 length: 16 amino acids. The junction had 6 bases not matched to a gene; V was cut back by 0 bases and J by 4 bases. The CDR3 DNA sequence: TGTGCCAGCAGCTTAGCCTCAGCGGGGGGAGGAGAGACCCAGTACTTC. Protein product: CASSLASAGGGETQYF.

V is TRBV9 and J is TRBJ2-3; TRBD2 matches at 8 bases. The CDR3 has 16 amino acids. CDR1 SGDLS and CDR2 YYNGEE come from the germline V gene. V lost 4 bases, J lost 1 base, and 8 bases stayed unmatched. CDR3 DNA: TGTGCCAGCAGCCCGCGGGGTAGCGGGGGCACAGATACGCAGTATTTT. Translation: CASSPRGSGGTDTQYF. The complete variable domain, with remaining parts taken from reference TRBV9 and TRBJ2-3, reads DSGVTQTPKHLITATGQRVTLRCSPRSGDLSVYWYQQSLDQGLQFLIQYYNGEERAKGNILERFSAQQFPDLHSELNLSSLELGDSALYFCASSPRGSGGTDTQYFGPGTRLTVL.

The chain carries TRBV7-2 and TRBJ2-7, with 10 bases that match TRBD1. Germline V gene sequence: CDR1 SGHTA, CDR2 FQGNSA. V gave up 3 bases and J gave up 2 bases; unmatched junction bases: 4. The CDR3 is 15 residues long. The CDR3 spells CASSLGQGRTYEQYF. As DNA, the CDR3 is TGTGCCAGCAGCTTGGGACAGGGGAGAACCTACGAGCAGTACTTC.

The genes are TRBV28 and TRBJ2-7; 10 bases agree with TRBD1. Germline trimming cut 2 bases from V and 5 bases from J; bases unmatched to any gene: 12. The CDR3 loop spans 17 amino acids. Germline lookup yields CDR1 MDHEN and CDR2 SYDVKM. CDR3 DNA: TGTGCCAGCAGTTTAATGGGGGAGGGGACAGGGGATCACGAGCAGTACTTC. This sequence encodes CASSLMGEGTGDHEQYF. Drawing the rest from reference TRBV28 and TRBJ2-7, the complete variable domain is DVKVTQSSRYLVKRTGEKVFLECVQDMDHENMFWYRQDPGLGLRLIYFSYDVKMKEKGDIPEGYSVSREKKERFSLILESASTNQTSMYLCASSLMGEGTGDHEQYFGPGTRLTVT.

The rearrangement uses TRBV6-5 and TRBJ1-4; 9 nucleotides line up with TRBD1. The V gene end was trimmed by 5 bases and the J gene end by 3 bases; junction bases not matched to a gene: 1. CDR1 MNHEY and CDR2 SVGAGI come from the germline V gene. This CDR3 is 14 amino acids long. In nucleotides, the CDR3 is TGTGCCAGCAGTCGGACAGGGGCTAATGAAAAACTGTTTTTT. Its protein product is CASSRTGANEKLFF.

This rearrangement joins TRBV5-1 to TRBJ2-1; possibly TRBD2 for D (6 bases). CDR3 length: 18 residues. Germline V gene sequence: CDR1 SGHRS, CDR2 YFSETQ. The V and J ends lost 4 bases and 0 bases respectively, with 20 bases between them. CDR3 sequence: CASSPTRGGTTSYNEQFF. In DNA, the CDR3 is TGCGCCAGCAGCCCCACAAGGGGCGGGACCACCTCCTACAATGAGCAGTTCTTC. The full variable domain, rest sourced from reference TRBV5-1 and TRBJ2-1, is KAGVTQTPRYLIKTRGQQVTLSCSPISGHRSVSWYQQTPGQGLQFLFEYFSETQRNKGNFPGRFSGRQFSNSRSEMNVSTLELGDSALYLCASSPTRGGTTSYNEQFFGPGTRLTVL.

This chain joins TRBV5-1 and TRBJ2-1; 9 bases are a match to TRBD1. With V trimmed by 0 bases and J by 0 bases, 1 base remained unmatched. There are 16 residues in the CDR3. Germline V lookup: CDR1 SGHRS, CDR2 YFSETQ. The CDR3 protein is CASSLETGGSYNEQFF. DNA for the CDR3: TGCGCCAGCAGCTTGGAGACAGGGGGCTCCTACAATGAGCAGTTCTTC.

This clone was seen once. The chain links TRBV15 to TRBJ1-2; TRBD1 aligns across 7 bases. Trimming took 6 bases from V and 3 from J; bases not matched to a gene: 4. The CDR3 consists of 13 residues. CDR1 is LNHNV, CDR2 YYDKDF, per germline (reference sequence). DNA for the CDR3: TGTGCCACCAGAACCCAGGGGGACTATGGCTACACCTTC. Protein sequence: CATRTQGDYGYTF.

V usage is TRBV6-6 and J usage is TRBJ1-5; 9 positions match TRBD1. J was trimmed by 5 bases and V by 5 bases; bases with no gene match: 7. The length of the CDR3 is 15 residues. Germline CDR1 reads MNHNY; CDR2 reads SVGAGI (reference sequence). This chain's CDR3 is CASSPTGGEYQPQHF. Here the CDR3 DNA reads TGTGCCAGCAGTCCGACAGGGGGGGAGTATCAGCCCCAGCATTTT.

V gene TRBV4-1 combines with J gene TRBJ2-3, with a weak D call TRBD1 (5 bases). The germline V gene has CDR1 MGHRA and CDR2 YSYEKL. Trimming removed 6 bases at V and 1 base at J, with 11 bases between. The CDR3 is 14 residues long. CDR3: CASRGVPGTDTQYF. CDR3 bases: TGCGCCAGCAGAGGGGTTCCGGGCACAGATACGCAGTATTTT.

The gene calls are TRBV7-2 and TRBJ2-7; 13 nucleotides agree with TRBD2. This CDR3 is built from 15 residues. CDR1 is SGHTA, CDR2 FQGNSA, per germline. V shed 6 bases and J 7 bases; nucleotides not matched to a gene: 9. CDR3 DNA sequence: TGTGCCAGCAGTCCCGCGGGACTAGCGGGGTTAGAGCAGTACTTC. Its translation: CASSPAGLAGLEQYF.

The rearrangement uses TRBV5-1 and TRBJ2-3; D is unresolved. Germline loops: CDR1 SGHRS, CDR2 YFSETQ. This CDR3 contains 13 residues. Trimming removed 4 bases at V and 1 base at J, with 7 bases between. CDR3 protein: CASSRVGTDTQYF. In DNA form, the CDR3 reads TGCGCCAGCAGCCGGGTGGGCACAGATACGCAGTATTTT.

The rearrangement joins TRBV19 to TRBJ1-4; 11 positions match TRBD1. V was pared by 4 bases and J by 7 bases, with 5 bases of the junction left unmatched. The CDR3 runs to 15 residues. Germline V gene data show CDR1 as LNHDA and CDR2 as SQIVND (reference sequence). The CDR3 DNA is TGTGCCAGTAGTAGCGGACAGGGGGCCGTTGAAAAACTGTTTTTT. It translates to CASSSGQGAVEKLFF.

The J gene is TRBJ2-7, the V gene TRBV14; D may be TRBD1 (6 bases). V was clipped by 1 base and J by 1 base, with 14 bases between them. Germline CDR1 and CDR2: SGHDN and FVKESK. The CDR3 runs 16 residues. As DNA, the CDR3 is TGTGCCAGCAGCCAAGGTCGGACAGTCGAATCCTACGAGCAGTACGTC. It encodes CASSQGRTVESYEQYV.

The chain combines TRBV19 with TRBJ1-2, with D possibly TRBD1 on 6 matching bases. The V and J ends lost 3 bases and 6 bases respectively, with 17 bases between them. Germline V gene lookup returns CDR1 LNHDA and CDR2 SQIVND (reference sequence). CDR3 size: 15 residues. This CDR3 is CASSIDERWTDGYTF. CDR3 nucleotides: TGTGCCAGTAGTATCGACGAAAGGTGGACAGATGGCTACACCTTC.

This chain connects TRBV5-1 to TRBJ2-3; TRBD2 might be the D (6 bases). The V gene's germline CDR1 is SGHRS and CDR2 YFSETQ. V dropped 4 bases and J dropped 0 bases, with 12 bases sitting between them. The CDR3 consists of 15 residues. In DNA form, the CDR3 reads TGCGCCAGCAGCGGGGGAGGCTTTAGCACAGATACGCAGTATTTT. This gives the protein CASSGGGFSTDTQYF.

The chain recombines TRBV6-6 with TRBJ2-5; 11 nucleotides agree with TRBD2. The V and J ends lost 5 bases and 2 bases, in that order; junction bases with no gene match: 4. Germline CDR1 is MNHNY and CDR2 is SVGAGI (reference sequence). This CDR3 is built from 15 residues. The CDR3 sequence: CASSAPSGGQETQYF. Here the CDR3 DNA reads TGTGCCAGCAGTGCCCCTAGCGGGGGGCAAGAGACCCAGTACTTC.

This clone was found once. This chain uses TRBV25-1 with TRBJ1-2, with 8 bases aligning to TRBD1. This CDR3 region has 15 residues. J gave up 4 bases and V 4 bases, and 8 bases lay outside the gene matches. Germline loops: CDR1 MGHDK, CDR2 SYGVNS. The chain's CDR3 is CASSGGQAILYGYTF. In DNA form, the CDR3 reads TGTGCCAGCAGTGGGGGACAGGCGATACTCTATGGCTACACCTTC.

The V call is TRBV25-1, the J call TRBJ1-1; possible D gene TRBD1, 5 bases. The CDR3 sequence is 15 residues long. V shed 0 bases and J shed 0 bases, with 8 bases lying between them. Germline assignment: CDR1 MGHDK and CDR2 SYGVNS. In nucleotides, the CDR3 is TGTGCCAGCAGTGAATATGGGGCTTTGAACACTGAAGCTTTCTTT. This gives the protein CASSEYGALNTEAFF.

This rearrangement joins TRBV15 to TRBJ1-3; D gene ambiguous. CDR3 size: 14 residues. Germline CDR1 is LNHNV and CDR2 is YYDKDF (reference sequence). Trimming removed 3 bases from V and 6 bases from J, with 12 bases in between. The CDR3 here is CATSRERGVNTIYF. CDR3 nucleotides: TGTGCCACCAGCAGGGAGCGAGGAGTAAACACCATATATTTT.

The chain uses TRBV5-4 and TRBJ2-3, with D maybe TRBD2 (6 bases). V was trimmed by 4 bases and J by 6 bases, leaving 21 bases between them. Germline CDR1 reads SGHNT; CDR2 reads YYREEE (reference sequence). The length of the CDR3 is 16 residues. The CDR3 DNA reads as TGTGCCAGCAGCCGGACTCCAGCGGAGGGATCCGATACGCAGTATTTT. This codes for CASSRTPAEGSDTQYF.

The sample holds a few counts of this clone. The genes are TRBV20-1 and TRBJ1-6; a weak D match, TRBD1 (5 bases). CDR1 and CDR2 (germline): DFQATT, SNEGSKA (reference sequence). The CDR3 totals 10 residues. Trimming pared 1 base from V and 16 bases from J, leaving 8 bases between. The CDR3 sequence: CSARAGGLHF. The CDR3 DNA follows: TGCAGTGCTAGAGCGGGGGGTCTCCACTTT.

V usage is TRBV7-8 and J usage is TRBJ1-5; TRBD1 matches at 7 bases. The CDR3 extends over 15 amino acids. The germline gives CDR1 SGHVS, CDR2 FQNEAQ. V dropped 5 bases and J dropped 3; count of bases not matched to a gene: 7. The CDR3 loop reads CASSLDRAHNQPQHF. The CDR3 nucleotides are TGTGCCAGCAGCCTAGACAGGGCACACAATCAGCCCCAGCATTTT. The full variable domain, its missing parts supplied by reference TRBV7-8 and TRBJ1-5, is GAGVSQSPRYKVAKRGQDVALRCDPISGHVSLFWYQQALGQGPEFLTYFQNEAQLDKSGLPSDRFFAERPEGSVSTLKIQRTQQEDSAVYLCASSLDRAHNQPQHFGDGTRLSIL.

The rearrangement joins TRBV5-4 to TRBJ1-2, with a weak D call TRBD1 (6 bases). CDR3 length equals 14 residues. V was clipped by 5 bases and J by 4 bases, with 15 bases between them. Germline CDR1 reads SGHNT; CDR2 reads YYREEE (reference sequence). Here the CDR3 reads CASSPRTDLYGYTF. The CDR3 region has the DNA TGTGCCAGCAGTCCCCGGACAGATCTCTATGGCTACACCTTC.

This CDR3 is CASSLAGQSYNEQFF. CDR3 in DNA: TGTGCCAGCAGCTTAGCAGGACAATCCTACAATGAGCAGTTCTTC. The chain uses TRBV7-6 and TRBJ2-1, with TRBD1 as a possible D gene (5 bases). The CDR3 consists of 15 residues. The germline V and J ends were trimmed by 0 bases and 1 base, with 7 bases remaining between them. Germline CDR1 is SGHVS and CDR2 is FNYEAQ.

The chain links TRBV6-5 to TRBJ1-6, with unresolved D. The CDR3 extends over 16 amino acids. The ends were cut back, 2 bases at V and 4 bases at J, with 12 bases in the middle. CDR1 MNHEY and CDR2 SVGAGI come from the germline V gene. The CDR3 nucleotides read TGTGCCAGCAGTTACATAAGGAGATCATATAATTCACCCCTCCACTTT. It codes for CASSYIRRSYNSPLHF.

V and J are TRBV7-9 and TRBJ1-3; D is uncertain. The germline V gene has CDR1 SEHNR and CDR2 FQNEAQ (reference sequence). CDR3 length equals 14 residues. The germline V and J ends were trimmed by 5 bases and 0 bases, with 8 bases remaining between them. CDR3 loop: CASSPELSGNTIYF. In nucleotides, the CDR3 is TGTGCCAGCAGCCCGGAGCTCTCTGGAAACACCATATATTTT.

The rearrangement uses TRBV27 and TRBJ2-2, with D maybe TRBD1 (6 bases). CDR1 and CDR2 (germline): MNHEY, SMNVEV (reference sequence). The CDR3 is made up of 14 amino acids. Trimming cost V 7 bases and J 2 bases, with 11 bases left between them. The CDR3 is CASNQQGNTGELFF. CDR3 bases: TGTGCCAGCAACCAACAGGGAAACACCGGGGAGCTGTTTTTT.

In its sample, this clone was seen once. V and J are TRBV7-9 and TRBJ2-7; TRBD1 might be the D (6 bases). Per the germline V gene, CDR1 is SEHNR and CDR2 is FQNEAQ (reference sequence). Trimming pared 5 bases from V and 0 bases from J, leaving 14 bases between. The CDR3 is 15 residues long. The CDR3 here is CASSTDRRSSYEQYF. CDR3 in DNA: TGTGCCAGCAGCACCGACAGGCGAAGCTCCTACGAGCAGTACTTC.

This rearrangement joins TRBV20-1 to TRBJ2-3; D unresolved. V dropped 3 bases and J dropped 4 bases, with 5 bases sitting between them. Germline V gives CDR1 DFQATT, CDR2 SNEGSKA (reference sequence). The CDR3 is made up of 11 amino acids. In nucleotides, the CDR3 is TGCAGTGCTAGGTGGCCAGATACGCAGTATTTT. Its translation is CSARWPDTQYF.

This chain joins TRBV5-1 and TRBJ1-4; 11 bases are shared with TRBD1. This CDR3 has 16 residues. V trimming: 1 base; J trimming: 8 bases; junction bases outside the gene matches: 7. Per germline, CDR1 SGHRS and CDR2 YFSETQ. The CDR3 bases are TGCGCCAGCAGCTTGCTCTTCGGGACAGGGGGGGAAAAACTGTTTTTT. Translated: CASSLLFGTGGEKLFF. Drawing the rest from reference TRBV5-1 and TRBJ1-4, the complete variable domain is KAGVTQTPRYLIKTRGQQVTLSCSPISGHRSVSWYQQTPGQGLQFLFEYFSETQRNKGNFPGRFSGRQFSNSRSEMNVSTLELGDSALYLCASSLLFGTGGEKLFFGSGTQLSVL.